This T cell receptor beta chain emerged from a study of early T cells in non-severe SARS-CoV-2 infection. About the study: Unsorted whole-blood RNA was sequenced in bulk, leaving chains unpaired.

Attachment of unique molecular identifiers was made to individual cDNA molecules. MiXCR was run by TCRdb on the 5' RACE reads, yielding one entry per CDR3 protein. Among some 22,000 distinct CDR3 sequences, 4% were seen once, and the ten largest hold over 1.3%. The study's findings and limits: In VDJdb matching, anti-spike CD8 responses were favored while private and CD4 specificities went missing.

The CDR3 has 11 residues. Germline V gene sequence: CDR1 SNHLY, CDR2 FYNNEI. V lost 6 bases, J lost 6 bases, and 5 bases lay in between. This clonotype was counted ten times or more. The antigen is undetermined. This TCR was recovered from an adult who was a healthcare worker with PCR-confirmed SARS-CoV-2 infection or an uninfected control (not recorded which). The chain joins TRBV2 to TRBJ2-2, with no clear D. Sequencing input: whole blood. The CDR3 protein is CASRESGELFF. The CDR3 DNA reads as TGTGCCAGCAGGGAGTCCGGGGAGCTGTTTTTT.